This T cell receptor beta chain emerged from a study of technical replicates of blood from several donors. TCRdb's table, derived via immunoSEQ multiplex PCR, lists solely in-frame clones and lacks some. The sample yields tens of thousands of clones, 70% to 90% seen once. Material: PBMCs. The receptor comes from a human donor in good health. Some clones in this sample may be carry-over from other donors' samples.

CDR3 amino acids: CASSYSTVLAKNIQYF. The CDR3 DNA follows: TGTGCCAGCAGTTACTCGACAGTCCTAGCCAAAAACATTCAGTACTTC. The chain is built from TRBV6-6 and TRBJ2-4; TRBD1 is a possible D gene (5 bases). The length of the CDR3 is 16 residues. Per germline, CDR1 MNHNY and CDR2 SVGAGI (reference sequence). Trimming removed 0 bases at V and 0 bases at J, with 9 bases between.